This T cell receptor (beta chain) was sequenced for a study of T cell clonality in common variable immunodeficiency. Assay used: immunoSEQ multiplex PCR; TCRdb lists only in-frame clones, some missing. This repertoire holds about 50,000 clones, and none appear only once. This clone was counted many times. The read is 3 residues too short to cover the CDR3 end, so that end is filled in from the germline J gene. The CDR3 has 17 residues. CDR1 is SGHRS, CDR2 YFSETQ, per germline. V lost 1 base to trimming and J lost 6 bases, with 17 bases between them. This TCR was recovered from a person aged 18-70 years in good health. The sequenced sample consisted of peripheral blood mononuclear cells. The chain has TRBV5-1 and TRBJ1-6, with D possibly matching TRBD1 (5 bases). The CDR3 bases that were read are TGCGCCAGCAGCTTGACCCCGGGGGGGGGTGGTAATTCACCC. This gives the protein CASSLTPGGGGNSP. The complete CDR3 protein is CASSLTPGGGGNSPLHF.